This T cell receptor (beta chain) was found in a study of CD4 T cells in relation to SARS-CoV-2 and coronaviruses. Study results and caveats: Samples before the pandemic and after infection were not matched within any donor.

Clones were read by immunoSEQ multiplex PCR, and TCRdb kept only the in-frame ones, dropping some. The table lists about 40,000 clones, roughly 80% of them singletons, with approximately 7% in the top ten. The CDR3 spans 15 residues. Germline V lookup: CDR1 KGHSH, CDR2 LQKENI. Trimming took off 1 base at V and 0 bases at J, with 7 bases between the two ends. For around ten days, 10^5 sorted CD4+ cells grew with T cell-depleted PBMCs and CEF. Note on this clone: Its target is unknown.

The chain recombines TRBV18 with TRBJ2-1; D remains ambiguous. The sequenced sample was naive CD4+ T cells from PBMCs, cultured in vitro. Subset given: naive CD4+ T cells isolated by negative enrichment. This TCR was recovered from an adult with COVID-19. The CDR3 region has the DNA TGTGCCAGCTCACCACTTTCTACCTCCTACAATGAGCAGTTCTTC. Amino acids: CASSPLSTSYNEQFF. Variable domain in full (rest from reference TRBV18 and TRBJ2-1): NAGVMQNPRHLVRRRGQEARLRCSPMKGHSHVYWYRQLPEEGLKFMVYLQKENIIDESGMPKERFSAEFPKEGPSILRIQQVVRGDSAAYFCASSPLSTSYNEQFFGPGTRLTVL.